This TCR beta chain was sequenced in a study of CXCR3-negative and CXCR3-positive naive CD8 T cells. Study-wide context: Collectively, the libraries yielded 130 million or so TRB reads in total, at about 1.5 +/- 0.3 million per library.

TRB cDNA was prepared as libraries by UMI-labeled 5' RACE. Reanalyzing the 5' RACE reads, TCRdb keeps one entry per CDR3 protein, without DNA. The specimen's table records approximately 66,000 distinct CDR3 sequences. Germline V gene data show CDR1 as SGHAT and CDR2 as FQNNGV. CDR3 length equals 16 residues. This chain joins TRBV11-2 and TRBJ2-7; TCRdb selects TRBD1, and the lack of DNA leaves this call unchecked. The sample consisted of naive CXCR3- CD8+ T cells from blood. Subset reported: CD45RO-CCR7+CD27+CD95- naive CD8+ T cells lacking CXCR3 (TNR3-). This sequence originates from a human donor in good health. Some clones in this sample may be carry-over from other donors' samples. The chain's CDR3 is CASSPLTRGEPYGQYF. The variable domain in full, with the rest retrieved from reference TRBV11-2 and TRBJ2-7, is EAGVAQSPRYKIIEKRQSVAFWCNPISGHATLYWYQQILGQGPKLLIQFQNNGVVDDSQLPKDRFSAERLKGVDSTLKIQPAKLEDSAVYLCASSPLTRGEPYGQYFGPGTRLTVT.